One T cell receptor beta chain is described in this entry. Antigen: not known. The study drew the donors from its approximately 110-subject validation cohort, separate from the roughly 670-subject first cohort. This CDR3 contains 14 residues. Germline loops: CDR1 SGHVS, CDR2 FNYEAQ. Trimming at V came to 6 bases and at J to 1 base, leaving 0 bases not matched to a gene. The data were produced by immunoSEQ multiplex PCR, yet TCRdb's version contains in-frame clones alone and is incomplete. This table has over 200,000 clones, roughly 80% appearing once. These data are taken from a study of cytomegalovirus exposure and HLA in healthy donors. Broader study findings: The study found most TCR sequences rare, yet found some public TCRs in many donors. CMV antigen specificity was confirmed in vitro for three CMV-associated chains.

Input material: PBMCs. This TCR was sampled from a woman under 30 in good health and CMV-seronegative. The J gene is TRBJ2-3, the V gene TRBV7-6, with TRBD1 identical over 11 bases. The CDR3 nucleotides are TGTGCCAGCAGGGACAGGGGGCGCACAGATACGCAGTATTTT. It is translated as CASRDRGRTDTQYF.